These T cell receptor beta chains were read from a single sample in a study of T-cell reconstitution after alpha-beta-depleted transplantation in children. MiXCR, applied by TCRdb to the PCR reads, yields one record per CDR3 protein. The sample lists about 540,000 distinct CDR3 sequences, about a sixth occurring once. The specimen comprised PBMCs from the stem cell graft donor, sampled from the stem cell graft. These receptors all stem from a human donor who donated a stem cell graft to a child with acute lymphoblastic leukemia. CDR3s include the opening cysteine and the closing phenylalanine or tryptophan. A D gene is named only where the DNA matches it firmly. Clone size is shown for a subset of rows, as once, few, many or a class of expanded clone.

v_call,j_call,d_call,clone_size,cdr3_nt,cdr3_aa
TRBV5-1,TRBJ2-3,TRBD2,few,TGCGCCAGCAGCCTTAGGGTGGCGGGAGGGCCAGAGACAGATACGCAGTATTTT,CASSLRVAGGPETDTQYF
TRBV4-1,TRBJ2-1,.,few,TGCGCCAGCAGCCAAAGGGTAGACTCCTACAATGAGCAGTTCTTC,CASSQRVDSYNEQFF
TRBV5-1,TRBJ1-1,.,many,TGCGCCAGCAGCTTGGGCGGGACATCGAACACTGAAGCTTTCTTT,CASSLGGTSNTEAFF
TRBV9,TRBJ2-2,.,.,TGTGCCAGCAGCGTAGCAAGGGGGGACAGTTCGAACACCGGGGAGCTGTTTTTT,CASSVARGDSSNTGELFF
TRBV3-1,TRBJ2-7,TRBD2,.,TGTGCCAGCAGCCAAGAGTGGACTAGCGGCCTATCCTACGAGCAGTACTTC,CASSQEWTSGLSYEQYF
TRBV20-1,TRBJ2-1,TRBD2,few,TGCAGTGCTAGAGATCCAGGGAGGGGTGGTGAGCAGTTCTTC,CSARDPGRGGEQFF
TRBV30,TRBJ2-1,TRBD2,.,TGTGCCTGGAGCGGACAATCCGCTAGCGGGGGCCTCTACAATGAGCAGTTCTTC,CAWSGQSASGGLYNEQFF
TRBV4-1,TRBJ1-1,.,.,TGCGCCAGCAGCCACCCGGGGAACACTGAAGCTTTCTTT,CASSHPGNTEAFF
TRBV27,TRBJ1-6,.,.,TGTGCCAGCAGTTGGGTCCCAGATAATTCACCCCTCCACTTT,CASSWVPDNSPLHF
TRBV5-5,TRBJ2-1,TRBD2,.,TGTGCCAGCAGCACGGGACTAGCGGGAGGGCCGGGAAATGAGCAGTTCTTC,CASSTGLAGGPGNEQFF
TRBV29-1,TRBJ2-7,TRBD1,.,TGCAGCGTTGAAGGACAGGGGGGACCCGAGCAGTACTTC,CSVEGQGGPEQYF
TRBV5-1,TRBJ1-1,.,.,TGCGCCAGCAGCTCTGGACAGATGAACACTGAAGCTTTCTTT,CASSSGQMNTEAFF
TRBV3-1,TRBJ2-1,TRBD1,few,TGTGCCAGCAGCCGAGCCGGGACAGGCAATGAGCAGTTCTTC,CASSRAGTGNEQFF
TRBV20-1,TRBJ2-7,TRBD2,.,TGCAGTGCTAGAGATTCCCTTCAAGCGGGAGTCGACGAGCAGTACTTC,CSARDSLQAGVDEQYF
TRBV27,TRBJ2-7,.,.,TGTGCCAGCTCCTTGTCCGGGACTGGGAGCTCCTACGAGCAGTACTTC,CASSLSGTGSSYEQYF
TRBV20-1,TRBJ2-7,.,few,TGCAGTGCTAGGGAAGACATCTACGAGCAGTACTTC,CSAREDIYEQYF
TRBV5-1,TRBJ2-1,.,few,TGCGCCAGCAGGTGGGTGGATTACAATGAGCAGTTCTTC,CASRWVDYNEQFF
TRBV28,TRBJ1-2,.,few,TGTGCCAGCAGTTTAAGAGGGGCGAACTATGGCTACACCTTC,CASSLRGANYGYTF
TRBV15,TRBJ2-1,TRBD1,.,TGTGCCACCAGCAGAGAGCGACAGGGGTACAATGAGCAGTTCTTC,CATSRERQGYNEQFF
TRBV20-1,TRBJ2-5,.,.,TGCAGTGCTAGTGCGGGAAACCAAGAGACCCAGTACTTC,CSASAGNQETQYF
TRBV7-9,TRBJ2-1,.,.,TGTGCCAGCAGCGTATTCCCTAGCCGGGTCGATGAGCAGTTCTTC,CASSVFPSRVDEQFF
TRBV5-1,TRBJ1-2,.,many,TGCGCCAGCAGCCAGGACAGTTACTATGGCTACACCTTC,CASSQDSYYGYTF
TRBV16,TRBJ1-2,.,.,TGTGCCAGCAGTCGCTTGGCTCCCACAGGGCGACATGGCTACACCTTC,CASSRLAPTGRHGYTF